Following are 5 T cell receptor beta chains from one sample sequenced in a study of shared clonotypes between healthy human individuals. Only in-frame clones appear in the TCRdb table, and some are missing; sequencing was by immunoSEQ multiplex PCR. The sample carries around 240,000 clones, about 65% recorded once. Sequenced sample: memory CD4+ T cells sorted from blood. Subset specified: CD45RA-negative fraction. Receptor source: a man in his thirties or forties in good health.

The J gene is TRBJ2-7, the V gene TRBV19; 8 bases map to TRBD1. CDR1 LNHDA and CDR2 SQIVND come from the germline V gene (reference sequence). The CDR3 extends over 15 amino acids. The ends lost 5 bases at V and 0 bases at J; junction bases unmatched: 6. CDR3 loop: CASSDRDRSSYEQYF. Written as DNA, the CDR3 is TGTGCCAGTAGTGACCGGGACAGGAGCTCCTACGAGCAGTACTTC.

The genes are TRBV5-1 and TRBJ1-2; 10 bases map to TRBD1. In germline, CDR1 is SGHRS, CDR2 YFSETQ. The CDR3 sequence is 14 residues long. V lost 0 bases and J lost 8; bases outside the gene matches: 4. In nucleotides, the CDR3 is TGCGCCAGCAGCTTGGCCGGGACAGGGGAAGGCTACACCTTC. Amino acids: CASSLAGTGEGYTF.

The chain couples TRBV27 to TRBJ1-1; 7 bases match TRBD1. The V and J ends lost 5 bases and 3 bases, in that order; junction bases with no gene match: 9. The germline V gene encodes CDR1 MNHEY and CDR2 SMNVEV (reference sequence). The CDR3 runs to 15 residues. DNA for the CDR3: TGTGCCAGCAGTGGGCGAGGGGGCACCGACACTGAAGCTTTCTTT. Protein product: CASSGRGGTDTEAFF.

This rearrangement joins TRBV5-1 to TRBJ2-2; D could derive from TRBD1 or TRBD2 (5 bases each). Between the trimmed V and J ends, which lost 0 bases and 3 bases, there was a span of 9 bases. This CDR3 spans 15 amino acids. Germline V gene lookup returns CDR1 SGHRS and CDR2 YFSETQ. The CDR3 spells CASSLEGTYTGELFF. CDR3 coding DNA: TGCGCCAGCAGCTTGGAAGGGACCTACACCGGGGAGCTGTTTTTT. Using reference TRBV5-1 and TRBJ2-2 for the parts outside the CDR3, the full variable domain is KAGVTQTPRYLIKTRGQQVTLSCSPISGHRSVSWYQQTPGQGLQFLFEYFSETQRNKGNFPGRFSGRQFSNSRSEMNVSTLELGDSALYLCASSLEGTYTGELFFGEGSRLTVL.

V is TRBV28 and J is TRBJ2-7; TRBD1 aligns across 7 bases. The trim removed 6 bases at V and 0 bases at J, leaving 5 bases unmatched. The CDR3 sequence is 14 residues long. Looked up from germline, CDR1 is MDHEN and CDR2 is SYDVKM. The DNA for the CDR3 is TGTGCCAGCAGCCTGGGGACAGCCTCCTACGAGCAGTACTTC. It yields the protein CASSLGTASYEQYF.